What follows are 3 T cell receptor beta chains derived from one specimen sequenced in a study of regulatory T cells in long-lasting Graves disease. Library construction for TCR beta used iRepertoire HTBI primers and Arm-PCR of CDR3 regions. Via MiXCR, TCRdb re-called the multiplex PCR reads, giving one row per CDR3 protein. The repertoire holds about 660,000 distinct CDR3 sequences, with around 30% as singletons. Time point given: persistent/refractory GD, antithyroid drugs over 5 years with positive TRAb. Following extraction of RNA from PBMCs, that RNA was used to make the TCR library. Sequencing used peripheral blood mononuclear cells (PBMCs), obtained when the disease was refractory, from a patient treated with antithyroid drugs. All receptors derive from a female donor with Graves disease.

A note on this clonotype: The junction shows a germline mismatch at one end, possibly a read error. V gene TRBV29-1 combines with J gene TRBJ2-7, with unresolved D. The CDR3 is made up of 11 amino acids. CDR1 is SQVTM and CDR2 is ANQGSEA in the germline V gene. The CDR3: CSVNWSYAQYF. The CDR3 bases are TGCAGCGTTAACTGGTCGTACGCGCAGTACTTC.

This chain connects TRBV19 to TRBJ1-5; no clear D. The CDR3 runs 18 residues. CDR1 is LNHDA and CDR2 is SQIVND in the germline V gene (reference sequence). V lost 4 bases and J 0 bases, leaving 19 bases between the germline ends. The CDR3 coding sequence is TGTGCCAGTAGTAATGAACGGTCGAACTCATATAGCAATCAGCCCCAGCATTTT. This sequence encodes CASSNERSNSYSNQPQHF.

This clonotype was recorded a few times. The CDR3 here is CASKFPSGNTEAFF. The CDR3 region has the DNA TGTGCCAGCAAATTTCCCTCAGGGAACACTGAAGCTTTCTTT. The chain links TRBV11-2 to TRBJ1-1; no clear D gene. Deletions cut 7 bases from V and 1 base from J, with 13 bases between. The CDR3 contains 14 residues. Germline-derived CDR1 and CDR2 are SGHAT and FQNNGV.